The 9 T cell receptor beta chains reported below all come from one sample, sequenced in a study of T cell clonality in common variable immunodeficiency (dated by TCRdb to about 2015). Library method: the immunoSEQ multiplex PCR assay. TCRdb's version of the immuneACCESS table is confined to in-frame rearrangements and falls short of the full clone set. An unresolved V gene accounts for under half of the shortfall where checked; the remainder is of unknown origin. Listed for this sample are about 81,000 clones, none observed only a single time. The ten top clones hold approximately 0.84% of the sample. Sequencing input: peripheral blood mononuclear cells. Source of these receptors: a person aged 18 to 70 in good health.

This clone was recorded at least ten times. The missing CDR3 end, 3 residues past where the read stops, is filled in from the germline J gene. The V gene is TRBV7-3, the J gene TRBJ2-1; 8 bases line up with TRBD2. The CDR3 is made up of 17 amino acids. CDR1 and CDR2 (germline): SGHTA, FQGTGA. J was trimmed by 7 bases and V by 6 bases; bases with no gene match: 17. CDR3 DNA (partial): TGTGCCAGCAGTCCTATATCAGCGGGAGCTTTTGGTAATGAG. This sequence encodes CASSPISAGAFGNE. The full CDR3 reads CASSPISAGAFGNEQFF.

In this sample, this clone turned up many times. Sequencing ends 3 residues short of the CDR3 end; the germline J gene provides the rest. The rearrangement links TRBV28 to TRBJ2-7; tentatively, D is TRBD1 (6 bases). The germline CDR1 and CDR2 sequences are MDHEN and SYDVKM. This CDR3 has 14 amino acids. The germline V and J ends were trimmed by 6 bases and 3 bases, with 15 bases remaining between them. The sequenced CDR3 bases are TGTGCCAGCAGGATTCGGGACACGTTCTACGAG. Translation: CASRIRDTFYE. The full CDR3 sequence reads CASRIRDTFYEQYF.

This clone was recorded at least ten times. The read stops 3 residues short of the end of the CDR3; the missing end is completed from the germline J gene. The chain carries TRBV19 and TRBJ2-1; 13 bases agree with TRBD2. Germline-derived CDR1 and CDR2 are LNHDA and SQIVND (reference sequence). Unmatched junction bases numbered 2, after V lost 3 bases and J lost 0 bases. The CDR3 runs 17 residues. The CDR3 sequence is CASSIGLAGDSYNEQFF. CDR3 DNA, as far as it was read: TGTGCCAGTAGTATCGGACTAGCGGGAGACTCCTACAATGAG.

This clone was found many times. The read gets to within 3 residues of the CDR3 end, and the germline J gene fills in the rest. The chain uses TRBV30 and TRBJ2-1; the D gene is possibly TRBD2 (6 bases). V lost 3 bases and J 5 bases, leaving 11 bases between the germline ends. CDR3 length: 13 amino acids. Germline-derived CDR1 and CDR2 are GTSNPN and SVGIG (reference sequence). CDR3: CAWRTGLNNEQFF. The DNA read from the CDR3 is TGTGCCTGGAGGACGGGACTTAACAATGAG.

Ten or more counts support this clone. The read falls 3 residues short of the CDR3 end, and the missing part is taken from the germline J gene. The chain links TRBV19 to TRBJ1-2, with a tentative D call TRBD1 (6 bases). CDR1 and CDR2 (germline): LNHDA, SQIVND (reference sequence). CDR3 length: 13 residues. CDR3 region: CASSTTGSYPYTF. The DNA read from the CDR3 is TGTGCCAGTAGTACGACAGGATCGTATCCC.

This clone came up many times. The observed sequence ends 3 residues before the CDR3 terminus, with the missing tail filled in from the germline J gene. V is TRBV5-6 and J is TRBJ1-2, with TRBD1 as a possible D gene (6 bases). This CDR3 region has 14 residues. CDR1 is SGHDT, CDR2 YYEEEE, per germline. V lost 2 bases and J 1 base, leaving 9 bases between the germline ends. CDR3 loop: CASSFARGNYGYTF. CDR3 DNA, as far as it was read: TGTGCCAGCAGCTTTGCCAGGGGTAACTATGGC. Supplemented by reference TRBV5-6 and TRBJ1-2, the full variable domain reads DAGVTQSPTHLIKTRGQQVTLRCSPKSGHDTVSWYQQALGQGPQFIFQYYEEEERQRGNFPDRFSGHQFPNYSSELNVNALLLGDSALYLCASSFARGNYGYTFGSGTRLTVV.

This clone appeared many times. The read terminates 3 residues before the CDR3 end, so the remaining end is supplied by the germline J gene. The chain is built from TRBV7-8 and TRBJ2-7; TRBD1 might be the D (5 bases). Germline CDR1 SGHVS, CDR2 FQNEAQ. V gave up 1 base and J gave up 0 bases, with 10 bases separating them. The CDR3 has 15 amino acids. Here the CDR3 reads CASSLVQGSSYEQYF. CDR3 DNA, as far as it was read: TGTGCCAGCAGCTTAGTCCAGGGAAGCTCCTACGAG.

This clone has at least ten counts. The sequence runs out 3 residues before the end of the CDR3; the remainder is reconstructed from the germline J gene. The V and J genes are TRBV5-1 and TRBJ2-2, with D perhaps TRBD1 (5 bases). Looked up from germline, CDR1 is SGHRS and CDR2 is YFSETQ. Trimming left V 0 bases short and J 10 bases short, with 7 bases between. CDR3 size: 12 residues. CDR3 residues: CASSLEGVELFF. The part of the CDR3 DNA that was read is TGCGCCAGCAGCTTGGAAGGGGTGGAG.

This clone was counted many times. Sequencing ends 3 residues short of the CDR3 end; the germline J gene provides the rest. This sequence joins TRBV5-6 and TRBJ2-3; D perhaps matches TRBD1 (6 bases). V was trimmed by 0 bases and J by 2 bases, leaving 10 bases between them. This CDR3 has 15 amino acids. Germline assignment: CDR1 SGHDT and CDR2 YYEEEE. Partial CDR3 DNA: TGTGCCAGCAGCTTGGTGGCAGGGGCCACAGATACG. It encodes CASSLVAGATDT. The CDR3 in its entirety is CASSLVAGATDTQYF.